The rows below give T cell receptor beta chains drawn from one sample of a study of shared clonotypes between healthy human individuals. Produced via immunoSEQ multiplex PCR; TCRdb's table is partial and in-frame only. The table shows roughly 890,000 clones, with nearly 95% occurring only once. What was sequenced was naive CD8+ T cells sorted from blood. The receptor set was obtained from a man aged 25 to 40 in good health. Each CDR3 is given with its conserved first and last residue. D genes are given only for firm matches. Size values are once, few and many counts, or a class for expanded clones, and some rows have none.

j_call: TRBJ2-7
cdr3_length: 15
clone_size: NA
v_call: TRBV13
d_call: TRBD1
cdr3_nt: TGTGCCAGCAGCCAGGCCGGGACAGGGGACTACGAGCAGTACTTC
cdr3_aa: CASSQAGTGDYEQYF

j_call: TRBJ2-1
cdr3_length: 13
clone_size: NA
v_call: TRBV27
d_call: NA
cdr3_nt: TGTGCCAGCAAGACAGAACCTTACAATGAGCAGTTCTTC
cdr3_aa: CASKTEPYNEQFF

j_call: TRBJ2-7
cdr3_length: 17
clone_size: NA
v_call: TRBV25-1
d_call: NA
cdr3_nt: TGTGCCAGCAGTGATTCCCGACAGGCCTATCGATCCTACGAGCAGTACTTC
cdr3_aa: CASSDSRQAYRSYEQYF

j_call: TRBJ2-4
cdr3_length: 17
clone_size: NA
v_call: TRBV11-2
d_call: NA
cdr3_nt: TGTGCCAGCAGCTTAGGCCGGGACCGATTAGCCAAAAACATTCAGTACTTC
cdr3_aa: CASSLGRDRLAKNIQYF

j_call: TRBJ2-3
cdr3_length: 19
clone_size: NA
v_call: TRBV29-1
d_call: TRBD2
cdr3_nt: TGCAGCGCCGAAGGTTCGGGACTAGCGGGAGGACCACTACAGGATACGCAGTATTTT
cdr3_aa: CSAEGSGLAGGPLQDTQYF

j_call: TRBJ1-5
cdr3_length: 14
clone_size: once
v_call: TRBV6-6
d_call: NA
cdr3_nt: TGTGCCAGCAGTTCTCCCCCGGGCAATCAGCCCCAGCATTTT
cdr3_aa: CASSSPPGNQPQHF

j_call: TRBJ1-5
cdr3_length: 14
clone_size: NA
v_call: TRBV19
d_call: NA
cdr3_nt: TGTGCCACCTCCCCTGGGGCCGGCAATCAGCCCCAGCATTTT
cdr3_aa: CATSPGAGNQPQHF

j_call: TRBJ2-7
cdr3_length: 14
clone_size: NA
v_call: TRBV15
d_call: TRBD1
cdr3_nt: TGTGCCACCAGCTTTACAGGGGTCAAGTACGAGCAGTACTTC
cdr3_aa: CATSFTGVKYEQYF

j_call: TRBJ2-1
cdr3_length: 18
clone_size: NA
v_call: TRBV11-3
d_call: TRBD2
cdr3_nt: TGTGCCAGCAGCCCATCCCCCTGGGGCCTAGCGGGAGCCAATGAGCAGTTCTTC
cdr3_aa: CASSPSPWGLAGANEQFF

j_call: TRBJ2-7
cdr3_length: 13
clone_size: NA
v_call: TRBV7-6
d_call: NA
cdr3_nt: TGTGCCAGCAGCCTCGACCGGGGGAGCGAGCAGTACTTC
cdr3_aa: CASSLDRGSEQYF

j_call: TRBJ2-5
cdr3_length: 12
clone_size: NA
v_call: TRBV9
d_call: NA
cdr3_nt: TGTGCCAGCAGCCCGGTGGAGGGCCCGCGGTACTTC
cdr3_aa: CASSPVEGPRYF

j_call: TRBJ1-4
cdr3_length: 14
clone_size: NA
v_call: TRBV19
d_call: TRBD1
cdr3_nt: TGTGCCAGTAGTATGACAGGGTATGGTGAAAAACTGTTTTTT
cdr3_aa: CASSMTGYGEKLFF

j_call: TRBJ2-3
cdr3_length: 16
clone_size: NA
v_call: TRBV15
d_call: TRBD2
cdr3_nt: TGTGCCACCAGCAGAGAGGCTAGCGGGATCACAGATACGCAGTATTTT
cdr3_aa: CATSREASGITDTQYF

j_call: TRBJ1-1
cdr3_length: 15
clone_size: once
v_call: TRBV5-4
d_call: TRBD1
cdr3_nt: TGTGCCAGCAGCGAAGTCCAGGGGGTGGGCGCTGAAGCTTTCTTT
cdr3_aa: CASSEVQGVGAEAFF

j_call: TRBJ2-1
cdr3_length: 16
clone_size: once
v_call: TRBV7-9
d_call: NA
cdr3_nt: TGTGCCAGCAGCCGAAAGGACTCTAGCTCCTACAATGAGCAGTTCTTC
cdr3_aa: CASSRKDSSSYNEQFF

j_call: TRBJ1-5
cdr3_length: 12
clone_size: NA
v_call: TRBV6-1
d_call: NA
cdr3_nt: TGTGCCAGCAGTTTGAGCAATCAGCCCCAGCATTTT
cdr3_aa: CASSLSNQPQHF

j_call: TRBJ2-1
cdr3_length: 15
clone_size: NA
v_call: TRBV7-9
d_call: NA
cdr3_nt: TGTGCCAGCAGCACTTCGAGGGCTGCCTACAATGAGCAGTTCTTC
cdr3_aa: CASSTSRAAYNEQFF

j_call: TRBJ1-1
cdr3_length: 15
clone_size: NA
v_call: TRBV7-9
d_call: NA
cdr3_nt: TGTGCCAGCAGCCCCCGGGCCAGGGATCGGAATGAAGCTTTCTTT
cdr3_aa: CASSPRARDRNEAFF

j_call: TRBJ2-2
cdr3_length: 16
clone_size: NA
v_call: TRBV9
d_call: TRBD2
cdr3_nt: TGTGCCAGCAGCGAAGACGGGACTAGGGGTGGCAGGGAGCTGTTTTTT
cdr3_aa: CASSEDGTRGGRELFF

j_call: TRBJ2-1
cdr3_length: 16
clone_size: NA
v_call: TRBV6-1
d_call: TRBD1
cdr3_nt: TGTGCCAGCAGTGTTGAGGGACAGGGCGTTCACAATGAGCAGTTCTTC
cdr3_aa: CASSVEGQGVHNEQFF

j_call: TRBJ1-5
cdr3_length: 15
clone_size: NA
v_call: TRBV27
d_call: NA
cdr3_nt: TGTGCCAGCAGTCCCCGACGCGGGGGCAATCAGCCCCAGCATTTT
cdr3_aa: CASSPRRGGNQPQHF

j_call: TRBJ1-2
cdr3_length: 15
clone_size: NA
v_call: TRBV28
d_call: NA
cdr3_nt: TGTGCCAGCAGTTTCGCAGCCACGGATTACTATGGCTACACCTTC
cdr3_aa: CASSFAATDYYGYTF